This T cell receptor beta chain is from a study of blood T cell repertoires in COVID-19. For the study at large: Researchers got acute and convalescent COVID-19 samples from the United States, Italy and Spain. From T cells, B-cell-depleted T cells, or PBMCs came the material, which was cDNA or gDNA.

V dropped 4 bases and J dropped 2; count of bases not matched to a gene: 3. The CDR3 is 15 residues long. Germline CDR1 SGHRS, CDR2 YFSETQ. This clone occurred once. Seattle researchers signed up patients amid active infection and tracked them longitudinally. Profiling relied on immunoSEQ multiplex PCR, and the TCRdb table lists in-frame clones only, not all of them. This table holds about 200,000 clones, more than 70% found once. The origin of this receptor is a man over 45 with COVID-19, enrolled during active disease. V is TRBV5-1 and J is TRBJ2-1, with TRBD2 matching 10 bases. The sample taken for sequencing was peripheral blood. CDR3 protein: CASSETSGPYNEQFF. The CDR3 DNA reads as TGCGCCAGCAGCGAGACTAGCGGGCCCTACAATGAGCAGTTCTTC.